The present T cell receptor (beta chain) was sequenced within a study of CD8 T cells in ankylosing spondylitis (dated by TCRdb to the late 2010s). As for the study more broadly: T cell receptor beta repertoires were profiled in healthy donors and ankylosing spondylitis patients so that disease-linked TCR variants could be found. The full study cohort comprised around 23 ankylosing spondylitis patients and roughly 110 healthy donors. Peripheral blood was sampled, and synovial fluid was additionally collected from ankylosing spondylitis patients.

Sequenced on an Illumina HiSeq 2500. TCR beta libraries were prepared by quantitative 5'-RACE with molecular barcodes. The original methods were these. A new computational method, built on a probabilistic model of VDJ rearrangement, was used to identify disease-linked TCR variants. TCRdb trimmed public reads at Q25 via fastp, called clones via MiXCR and kept in-frame beta chains. Each CDR3 protein appears once, grouped with its most common genes and DNA. V and J calls and clone size were set by TCRdb, not the authors. The sample table shows about 800,000 distinct CDR3 sequences, and about 11% are seen once. Just over 0.5% of the sample lies in the top ten. Overall study outcomes, separate from this receptor: A TCR beta motif of several highly homologous amino acid variants appeared characteristic of blood from ankylosing spondylitis patients. The disease-linked clones were reported as significantly enriched in matched synovial fluid samples from ankylosing spondylitis patients. In peripheral blood, the disease-linked clones were found at relatively low frequencies and had a CD8+ phenotype. Some TCR beta motif variants had previously been reported in synovial fluid and blood of reactive arthritis patients, which suggested common disease-initiation mechanisms.

Between the V and J ends, shortened by 0 bases and 5 bases respectively, the junction contains 6 bases. For CDR1 and CDR2, the germline V gene lists SGHRS and YFSETQ. The CDR3 runs 12 amino acids, cysteine and phenylalanine included. CDR3 DNA only is kept here, 36 bases in frame from base 1. This clonotype was seen repeatedly, ten times or more. What antigen it recognizes has not been identified. The sample holds no much larger clone one base away, and base qualities are not on file. Recombination connected TRBV5-1 to TRBJ2-7; TRBD1 could be the D gene, as 5 bases match. The sequence derives from a male donor with ankylosing spondylitis. Source material: blood, either unsorted or a sorted T cell fraction (not recorded which). For the CDR3, the sequence is CASSLEGDEQYF. The DNA sequence is as follows: TGCGCCAGCAGCTTGGAAGGGGACGAGCAGTACTTC.